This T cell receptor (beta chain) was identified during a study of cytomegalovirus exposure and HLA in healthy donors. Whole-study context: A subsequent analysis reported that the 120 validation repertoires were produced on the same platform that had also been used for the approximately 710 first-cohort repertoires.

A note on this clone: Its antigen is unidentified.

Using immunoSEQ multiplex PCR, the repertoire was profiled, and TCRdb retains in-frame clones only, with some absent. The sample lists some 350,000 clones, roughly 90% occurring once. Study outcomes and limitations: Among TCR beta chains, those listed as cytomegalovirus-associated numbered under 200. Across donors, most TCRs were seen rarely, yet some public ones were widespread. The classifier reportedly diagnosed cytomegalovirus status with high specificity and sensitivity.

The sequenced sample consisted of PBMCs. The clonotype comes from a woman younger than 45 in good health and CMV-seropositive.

CDR3 nucleotide sequence: TGTGCCAGCAGGCCCGACGTGGGAGGGGCGAACACTGAAGCTTTCTTT. Its protein product is CASRPDVGGANTEAFF. The chain joins TRBV28 to TRBJ1-1; D perhaps matches TRBD1 (5 bases). This CDR3 has 16 amino acids. Germline V gene lookup returns CDR1 MDHEN and CDR2 SYDVKM. Between the trimmed V and J ends, which lost 6 bases and 1 base, there was a span of 18 bases.